This is a list of T cell receptor beta chains from one sample in a study of T and B cells in COVID-19 patients. TCRdb independently ran MiXCR on the multiplex PCR reads; one entry per CDR3 protein. The sample records tens of thousands of distinct CDR3 sequences, 32% being singletons. Sequenced sample: blood. The receptors shown here come from a human donor who had recovered from COVID-19. CDR3s include the opening cysteine and the closing phenylalanine or tryptophan. Each record gives: D gene, V gene, J gene, CDR3 length, clone size, CDR3 DNA, CDR3 protein. D genes are given only for firm matches. Clone size, where shown, is once, few, many, or a class for clones that have expanded.

D: NA
V: TRBV4-3
J: TRBJ2-2
length: 17
size: NA
DNA: TGTGCCAGCAGCCAAGATCGGAGGGAGGCGTTTACCGGGGAGCTGTTTTTT
CDR3: CASSQDRREAFTGELFF

D: NA
V: TRBV12-3/TRBV12-4
J: TRBJ2-3
length: 13
size: NA
DNA: TGTGCCACCAGTCGTCATAGCACAGATACGCAGTATTTT
CDR3: CATSRHSTDTQYF

D: TRBD2
V: TRBV11-2
J: TRBJ2-1
length: 15
size: few
DNA: TGTGCCAGCAGCTTAGGTACTAGCGGGAGGGCTGAGCAGTTCTTC
CDR3: CASSLGTSGRAEQFF

D: TRBD1
V: TRBV6-5
J: TRBJ1-2
length: 13
size: many
DNA: TGTGCCAGCAGTGAAAGGGACAGTGGTGGCTACACCTTC
CDR3: CASSERDSGGYTF

D: TRBD2
V: TRBV5-1
J: TRBJ2-2
length: 16
size: few
DNA: TGCGCCAGCAGCCCACATCTAGCGGAAAACACCGGGGAGCTGTTTTTT
CDR3: CASSPHLAENTGELFF

D: NA
V: TRBV12-3/TRBV12-4
J: TRBJ2-7
length: 11
size: medium-sized
DNA: TGTGCCAGCAGTTTGGGTAATGAGCAGTACTTC
CDR3: CASSLGNEQYF

D: TRBD1
V: TRBV6-5
J: TRBJ2-2
length: 14
size: medium-sized
DNA: TGTGCCAGCAGTTACGGGACAGGCGGCGGGGAGCTGTTTTTT
CDR3: CASSYGTGGGELFF

D: TRBD2
V: TRBV24-1
J: TRBJ2-7
length: 16
size: NA
DNA: TGTGCCACCAGTGACCGCAAGGGGACTAGCGGGACCGAGCAGTACTTC
CDR3: CATSDRKGTSGTEQYF

D: NA
V: TRBV7-6
J: TRBJ2-3
length: 15
size: few
DNA: TGTGCCAGCAGCCCAGAGGTCGGGGACACAGATACGCAGTATTTT
CDR3: CASSPEVGDTDTQYF

D: NA
V: TRBV19
J: TRBJ1-5
length: 17
size: NA
DNA: TGTGCCACCAAGTCCCTCTGGCGGGGGTCCAGCAATCAGCCCCAGCATTTT
CDR3: CATKSLWRGSSNQPQHF

D: NA
V: TRBV27
J: TRBJ2-1
length: 15
size: NA
DNA: TGTGCCAGCAGTTTATCGTTCACGGGGCCCAATGAGCAGTTCTTC
CDR3: CASSLSFTGPNEQFF

D: NA
V: TRBV18
J: TRBJ2-5
length: 14
size: NA
DNA: TGTGCCAGCTCACCTGGAGAGTGGAAAGAGACCCAGTACTTC
CDR3: CASSPGEWKETQYF

D: NA
V: TRBV5-1
J: TRBJ2-2
length: 15
size: few
DNA: TGCGCCAGCAGCCCTAGGCGGACGAACACCGGGGAGCTGTTTTTT
CDR3: CASSPRRTNTGELFF

D: TRBD1
V: TRBV18
J: TRBJ1-5
length: 15
size: few
DNA: TGTGCCAGCTCACTGGGACAGGGTAGCAATCAGCCCCAGCATTTT
CDR3: CASSLGQGSNQPQHF

D: TRBD1
V: TRBV5-1
J: TRBJ2-7
length: 14
size: NA
DNA: TGCGCCAGCAGCTTAAACAGGGGGCATAACGAGCAGTACTTC
CDR3: CASSLNRGHNEQYF

D: TRBD1
V: TRBV6-5
J: TRBJ1-2
length: 14
size: NA
DNA: TGTGCCAGCAGACAGACAGGGGCCGACTATGGCTACACCTTC
CDR3: CASRQTGADYGYTF

D: NA
V: TRBV27
J: TRBJ1-2
length: 13
size: NA
DNA: TGTGCCAGCAGTTTATCGAAGGGGGGAGGCTACACCTTC
CDR3: CASSLSKGGGYTF

D: NA
V: TRBV18
J: TRBJ2-1
length: 18
size: NA
DNA: TGTGCCAGCTCACCATTCGCCTCCCGGGGTGACGCCTACAATGAGCAGTTCTTC
CDR3: CASSPFASRGDAYNEQFF

D: NA
V: TRBV6-5
J: TRBJ1-5
length: 15
size: NA
DNA: TGTGCCAGCAGTTACTCGTGGGATAGCAATCAGCCCCAGCATTTT
CDR3: CASSYSWDSNQPQHF

D: NA
V: TRBV29-1
J: TRBJ2-7
length: 15
size: medium-sized
DNA: TGCAGCGCCCGGACTGACTACTTGAGCTCCTACGAGCAGTACTTC
CDR3: CSARTDYLSSYEQYF

D: NA
V: TRBV30
J: TRBJ1-1
length: 12
size: NA
DNA: TGTGCCTGGAGAACGCCCAGGACTGAAGCTTTCTTT
CDR3: CAWRTPRTEAFF

D: NA
V: TRBV15
J: TRBJ1-2
length: 13
size: NA
DNA: TGTGCCACCAGCAGACGGGGGGGAGATGGCTACACCTTC
CDR3: CATSRRGGDGYTF

D: NA
V: TRBV20-1
J: TRBJ2-1
length: 14
size: NA
DNA: TGCAGTGCTAGTCCGGACGGTTTCTACAATGAGCAGTTCTTC
CDR3: CSASPDGFYNEQFF

D: NA
V: TRBV20-1
J: TRBJ2-2
length: 13
size: NA
DNA: TGCAGTGCTACCCGGGCGAGGGACGGGGAGCTGTTTTTT
CDR3: CSATRARDGELFF

D: NA
V: TRBV6-6
J: TRBJ1-4
length: 12
size: few
DNA: TGTGCCAGCAGTTATTACGGGGAAAAACTGTTTTTT
CDR3: CASSYYGEKLFF

D: NA
V: TRBV5-6
J: TRBJ2-4
length: 14
size: NA
DNA: TGTGCCAGCAGCTTGGCCGGGGTGTTGGGCATTCAGTACTTC
CDR3: CASSLAGVLGIQYF

D: TRBD1
V: TRBV19
J: TRBJ2-7
length: 15
size: NA
DNA: TGTGCCAGTAGAAAGACCGGGACAGACCCCTACGAGCAGTACTTC
CDR3: CASRKTGTDPYEQYF

D: TRBD2
V: TRBV20-1
J: TRBJ2-1
length: 12
size: once
DNA: TGCAGTGCCCCCGGGACTATCAATGAGCAGTTCTTC
CDR3: CSAPGTINEQFF

D: NA
V: TRBV7-2
J: TRBJ2-2
length: 16
size: NA
DNA: TGTGCCAGCAGCTTAGTAGGTCCAAGGAACACCGGGGAGCTGTTTTTT
CDR3: CASSLVGPRNTGELFF

D: TRBD2
V: TRBV28
J: TRBJ2-1
length: 16
size: NA
DNA: TGTGCCAGCAGTTACCCGAGGACTAGCGGGAGCGATGAGCAGTTCTTC
CDR3: CASSYPRTSGSDEQFF

D: TRBD2
V: TRBV20-1
J: TRBJ2-3
length: 15
size: NA
DNA: TGCAGTGCCGTCCCCCTAGCGGGAAGGGCATATACGCAGTATTTT
CDR3: CSAVPLAGRAYTQYF

D: NA
V: TRBV20-1
J: TRBJ2-1
length: 11
size: NA
DNA: TGCAGTGTTACCCGGGAAGGTGAGCAGTTCTTC
CDR3: CSVTREGEQFF

D: TRBD2
V: TRBV5-4
J: TRBJ2-2
length: 16
size: few
DNA: TGTGCCAGCAGCTTGAAGGGACTAGCAGTGGCCGGGGAGCTGTTTTTT
CDR3: CASSLKGLAVAGELFF

D: NA
V: TRBV19
J: TRBJ1-4
length: 13
size: many
DNA: TGTGCCAGTAGTATGCCCGGGGTGGAAAAACTGTTTTTT
CDR3: CASSMPGVEKLFF

D: NA
V: TRBV15
J: TRBJ2-7
length: 15
size: NA
DNA: TGTGCCACCAGCAGAGATCGAGGACTCGCCTACGAGCAGTACTTC
CDR3: CATSRDRGLAYEQYF

D: NA
V: TRBV19
J: TRBJ2-7
length: 15
size: many
DNA: TGTGCCAGTAGTCCCTCCGGGACTCCCTCCTACGAGCAGTACTTC
CDR3: CASSPSGTPSYEQYF

D: TRBD1
V: TRBV5-5
J: TRBJ1-2
length: 17
size: once
DNA: TGCGCCAGCAGCTTACAACCGGCCGGACAGGGAAGGGGTGGCTACACCTTC
CDR3: CASSLQPAGQGRGGYTF

D: TRBD2
V: TRBV6-2/TRBV6-3
J: TRBJ2-7
length: 16
size: few
DNA: TGTGCCAGCAGGGACAGACTAGCGGGGGGGCCCCGCGAGCAGTACTTC
CDR3: CASRDRLAGGPREQYF

D: NA
V: TRBV20-1
J: TRBJ2-7
length: 12
size: NA
DNA: TGCAGTGCTAGAGCTCAAGTCAGAGAGCAGTACTTC
CDR3: CSARAQVREQYF

D: TRBD1
V: TRBV7-6
J: TRBJ2-3
length: 14
size: few
DNA: TGTGCCAGCAGCTCGGACAGGAACACAGATACGCAGTATTTT
CDR3: CASSSDRNTDTQYF

D: NA
V: TRBV18
J: TRBJ2-3
length: 14
size: few
DNA: TGTGCCAGCTCACCACTCTTAAGCTCGGATACGCAGTATTTT
CDR3: CASSPLLSSDTQYF

D: NA
V: TRBV5-6
J: TRBJ1-1
length: 15
size: few
DNA: TGTGCCAGCAGCTTGGTCACGGCGAGGAACACTGAAGCTTTCTTT
CDR3: CASSLVTARNTEAFF

D: NA
V: TRBV19
J: TRBJ1-3
length: 15
size: many
DNA: TGTGCCAGTAGTATAGGAGGATACTTCGGAAACACCATATATTTT
CDR3: CASSIGGYFGNTIYF

D: NA
V: TRBV11-1
J: TRBJ2-1
length: 8
size: NA
DNA: TGTGCCACCCTGGCGGGGTTCTTC
CDR3: CATLAGFF

D: TRBD2
V: TRBV29-1
J: TRBJ2-5
length: 18
size: medium-sized
DNA: TGCAGCGTTGAAGATCACAGCGGGAGTAGGGTAGCCGGGGGGACCCAGTACTTC
CDR3: CSVEDHSGSRVAGGTQYF